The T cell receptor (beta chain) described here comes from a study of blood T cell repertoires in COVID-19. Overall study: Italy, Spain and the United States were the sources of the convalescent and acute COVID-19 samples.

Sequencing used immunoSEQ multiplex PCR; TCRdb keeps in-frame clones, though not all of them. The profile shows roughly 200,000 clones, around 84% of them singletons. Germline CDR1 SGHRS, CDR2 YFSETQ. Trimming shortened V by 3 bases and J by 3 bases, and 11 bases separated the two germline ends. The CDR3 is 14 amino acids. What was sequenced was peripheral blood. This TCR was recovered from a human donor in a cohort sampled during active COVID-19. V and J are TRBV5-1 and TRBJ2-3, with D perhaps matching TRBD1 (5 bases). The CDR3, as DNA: TGCGCCAGCAGCTGGGCCGACAGTACAGATACGCAGTATTTT. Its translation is CASSWADSTDTQYF. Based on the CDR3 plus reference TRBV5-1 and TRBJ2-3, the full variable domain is KAGVTQTPRYLIKTRGQQVTLSCSPISGHRSVSWYQQTPGQGLQFLFEYFSETQRNKGNFPGRFSGRQFSNSRSEMNVSTLELGDSALYLCASSWADSTDTQYFGPGTRLTVL.